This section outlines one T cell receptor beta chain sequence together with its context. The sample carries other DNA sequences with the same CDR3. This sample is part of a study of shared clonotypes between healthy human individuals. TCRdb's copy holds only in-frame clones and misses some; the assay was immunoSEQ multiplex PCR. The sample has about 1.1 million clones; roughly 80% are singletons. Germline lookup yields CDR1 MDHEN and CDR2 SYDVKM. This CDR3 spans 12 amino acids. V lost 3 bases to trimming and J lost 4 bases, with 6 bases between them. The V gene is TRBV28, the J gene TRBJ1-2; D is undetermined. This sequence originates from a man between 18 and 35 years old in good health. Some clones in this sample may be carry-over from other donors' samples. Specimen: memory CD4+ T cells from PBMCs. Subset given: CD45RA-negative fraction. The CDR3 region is CASSFGSYGYTF. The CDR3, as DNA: TGTGCCAGCAGTTTCGGCAGCTATGGCTACACCTTC.